One sample yielded the 12 T cell receptor beta chains listed below, sequenced in a study of blood T cell repertoires in COVID-19. TCRdb's table, derived via immunoSEQ multiplex PCR, lists solely in-frame clones and lacks some. The sample contains approximately 340,000 clones, roughly 86% of which appear only once. The sample taken for sequencing was peripheral blood. The origin of the receptors is a man under 40 with COVID-19, enrolled during active disease.

The rearrangement uses TRBV20-1 and TRBJ2-3; the D gene is possibly TRBD2 (5 bases). Trimming removed 3 bases at V and 3 bases at J, with 10 bases between. The CDR3 has 13 residues. The germline V gene encodes CDR1 DFQATT and CDR2 SNEGSKA (reference sequence). CDR3 residues: CSASETTTDTQYF. The CDR3, as DNA: TGCAGTGCTAGTGAGACTACTACAGATACGCAGTATTTT.

The chain employs TRBV5-1 and TRBJ2-3; the D gene is possibly TRBD2 (6 bases). CDR3 length: 14 amino acids. Germline values: CDR1 SGHRS, CDR2 YFSETQ. V was pared by 1 base and J by 4 bases, with 10 bases between. The CDR3 here is CASSLSGVPDTQYF. CDR3 DNA: TGCGCCAGCAGCTTGTCGGGGGTACCAGATACGCAGTATTTT.

The chain is built from TRBV18 and TRBJ2-1, with 8 bases matching TRBD1. In germline, CDR1 is KGHSH, CDR2 LQKENI. V was pared by 4 bases and J by 10 bases, with 3 bases of the junction left unmatched. The CDR3 runs 12 residues. The CDR3 sequence: CASSQGQGEQFF. The DNA for the CDR3 is TGTGCCAGCTCACAAGGACAGGGCGAGCAGTTCTTC.

This chain links TRBV9 with TRBJ2-6; TRBD2 agrees at 8 bases. V was clipped by 4 bases and J by 1 base; unmatched bases: 10. The CDR3 has 18 amino acids. CDR1 and CDR2 (germline): SGDLS, YYNGEE. The CDR3 sequence: CASSSLSGRGSGANVLTF. The CDR3, as DNA: TGTGCCAGCAGCTCCCTTTCCGGGAGGGGATCTGGGGCCAACGTCCTGACTTTC.

In nucleotides, the CDR3 is TGTGCCACCAGCACCACCTTAGCGGGACTCGCCTACGAGCAGTACTTC. Its translation is CATSTTLAGLAYEQYF. The chain uses TRBV15 and TRBJ2-7; TRBD2 agrees at 8 bases. With V trimmed by 4 bases and J by 2 bases, 10 bases remained unmatched. CDR3 length: 16 residues. CDR1 and CDR2 from the germline V gene are LNHNV and YYDKDF (reference sequence).

The rearrangement links TRBV11-1 to TRBJ1-1; weak D call: TRBD1 (5 bases). The CDR3 sequence is 15 residues long. Germline CDR1 is SGHAT and CDR2 is FQDESV (reference sequence). V was trimmed by 1 base and J by 1 base, leaving 10 bases between them. CDR3 in DNA: TGTGCCAGCAGCTTAGGGGGGGAGTCGAACACTGAAGCTTTCTTT. Amino acids: CASSLGGESNTEAFF.

This chain connects TRBV7-3 to TRBJ2-3; 7 bases are a match to TRBD1. V dropped 6 bases and J dropped 4; count of bases not matched to a gene: 4. The CDR3 consists of 13 residues. CDR1 is SGHTA and CDR2 is FQGTGA in the germline V gene. The CDR3 sequence is CASRRDRADTQYF. Here the CDR3 DNA reads TGTGCCAGCAGGCGAGACAGGGCAGATACGCAGTATTTT.

This clone was seen only once. The V call is TRBV27, the J call TRBJ1-4; no definite D call. Germline CDR1 reads MNHEY; CDR2 reads SMNVEV (reference sequence). Trimming removed 6 bases at V and 4 bases at J, with 18 bases between. The CDR3 covers 16 residues. The CDR3 loop reads CASSPTARGFNEKLFF. The CDR3 coding sequence is TGTGCCAGCAGCCCCACGGCACGCGGTTTTAATGAAAAACTGTTTTTT.

The chain uses TRBV28 and TRBJ2-1; D perhaps matches TRBD2 (6 bases). V was clipped by 8 bases and J by 7 bases, with 18 bases between them. There are 14 residues in the CDR3. Germline-derived CDR1 and CDR2 are MDHEN and SYDVKM. CDR3 sequence reads: CASRLGTARNEQFF. The CDR3 region has the DNA TGTGCCAGCCGCCTCGGGACTGCTAGGAATGAGCAGTTCTTC.

V usage is TRBV19 and J usage is TRBJ2-1, with D possibly TRBD2 on 6 matching bases. The CDR3 loop spans 15 amino acids. V lost 3 bases and J 5 bases, leaving 14 bases between the germline ends. Germline V gene lookup returns CDR1 LNHDA and CDR2 SQIVND (reference sequence). CDR3 loop: CASSIYRGGHNEQFF. As DNA, the CDR3 is TGTGCCAGTAGTATTTATAGAGGAGGGCACAATGAGCAGTTCTTC.

The rearrangement links TRBV11-2 to TRBJ2-1, with TRBD2 identical over 8 bases. Trimming cost V 2 bases and J 0 bases; bases outside gene matches: 12. The CDR3 is 19 residues long. Per germline, CDR1 SGHAT and CDR2 FQNNGV. CDR3 sequence reads: CASSLIGAGGGISYNEQFF. The CDR3 DNA sequence: TGTGCCAGCAGCTTAATCGGGGCGGGCGGGGGGATCTCCTACAATGAGCAGTTCTTC.

The chain uses TRBV27 and TRBJ2-1; 7 nucleotides align to TRBD2. After removal of 6 bases from V and 3 bases from J, the junction contained 5 bases not matched to a gene. The CDR3 contains 14 residues. CDR1 MNHEY and CDR2 SMNVEV come from the germline V gene (reference sequence). The CDR3 nucleotides read TGTGCCAGCAGGCGGCTAGCGGTCTACAATGAGCAGTTCTTC. It specifies CASRRLAVYNEQFF.